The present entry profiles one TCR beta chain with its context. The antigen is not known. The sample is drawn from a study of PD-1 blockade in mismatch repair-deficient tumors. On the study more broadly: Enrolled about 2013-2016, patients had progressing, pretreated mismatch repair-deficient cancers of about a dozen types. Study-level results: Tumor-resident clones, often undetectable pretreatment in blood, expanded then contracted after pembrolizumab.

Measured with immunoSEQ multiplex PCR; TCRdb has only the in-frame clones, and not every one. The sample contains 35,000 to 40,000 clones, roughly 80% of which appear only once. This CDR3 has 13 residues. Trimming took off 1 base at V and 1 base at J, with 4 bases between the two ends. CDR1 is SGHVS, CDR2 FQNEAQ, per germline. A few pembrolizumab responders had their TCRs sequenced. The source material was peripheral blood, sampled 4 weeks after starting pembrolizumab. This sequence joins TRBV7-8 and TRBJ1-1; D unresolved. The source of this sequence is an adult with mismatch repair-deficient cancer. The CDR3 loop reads CASSLDRNTEAFF. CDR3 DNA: TGTGCCAGCAGCTTAGACAGGAACACTGAAGCTTTCTTT.